This T cell receptor (beta chain) was documented in a study of T cells in tuberculosis. Background on the study: This South African cohort compared adolescents with or without latent tuberculosis against adults with active tuberculosis. General observations from the study: Active tuberculosis TCR-alpha repertoires lay closer to GMM-specific TCRs than IGRA-negative controls, suggesting clonal expansion. Shorter CDR3-alpha in active tuberculosis partly drove smaller distances. Using the GMM-specific repertoire gave 87% accuracy versus about 64% with motifs.

Concerning this clone itself: Its antigen is unknown.

The junction had 3 bases not matched to a gene; V was cut back by 6 bases and J by 9 bases. CDR3 size: 14 residues. Germline-derived CDR1 and CDR2 are SNHLY and FYNNEI. Data came from immunoSEQ multiplex PCR; TCRdb stores just in-frame clones and leaves some out. The sample has around 25,000 clones; roughly 92% are singletons. The sample taken for sequencing was PBMCs. V is TRBV2 and J is TRBJ2-1, with 15 bases identical to TRBD2. The clonotype was recovered from a donor aged 10-29 years with latent tuberculosis or without tuberculosis infection. Some clones in this sample may be carry-over from other donors' samples. CDR3 DNA sequence: TGTGCCAGCAGGGGACTAGCGGGGGGAGGTGAGCAGTTCTTC. This translates into CASRGLAGGGEQFF.